One sample yielded the 31 T cell receptor beta chains listed below, sequenced in a study of yellow fever vaccine responses in identical twins. TCRdb re-called the RT-PCR reads through MiXCR, storing one row per CDR3 protein. Of under 20,000 distinct CDR3 sequences listed, approximately 71% are singletons. Sequencing used T cells from blood (PBMCs), unsorted or a sorted subset (not recorded which), obtained before or after yellow fever vaccination (not recorded which). The receptors were sampled from a woman between 18 and 29 years old who received the yellow fever vaccine.

The chain employs TRBV7-6 and TRBJ1-1, with 7 bases fitting TRBD1. The CDR3 runs 16 residues. With 4 bases clipped from V and 5 bases from J, the junction kept 13 bases outside the gene matches. Germline lookup yields CDR1 SGHVS and CDR2 FNYEAQ. CDR3 sequence: CASSSLPQDRETEAFF. CDR3 DNA sequence: TGTGCCAGCAGCTCCCTCCCCCAAGACAGGGAGACTGAAGCTTTCTTT. The whole variable domain, remainder taken from reference TRBV7-6 and TRBJ1-1, is GAGVSQSPRYKVTKRGQDVALRCDPISGHVSLYWYRQALGQGPEFLTYFNYEAQQDKSGLPNDRFSAERPEGSISTLTIQRTEQRDSAMYRCASSSLPQDRETEAFFGQGTRLTVV.

This sequence joins TRBV27 and TRBJ2-3, with 10 bases aligning to TRBD2. Germline V gene sequence: CDR1 MNHEY, CDR2 SMNVEV (reference sequence). CDR3 length equals 16 residues. J was trimmed by 0 bases and V by 0 bases; bases with no gene match: 0. The CDR3 DNA follows: TGTGCCAGCAGTTTATCGACTAGCGGGAGCACAGATACGCAGTATTTT. It encodes CASSLSTSGSTDTQYF.

The chain joins TRBV14 to TRBJ2-1, with 8 bases lining up with TRBD2. Germline loops: CDR1 SGHDN, CDR2 FVKESK. J was trimmed by 8 bases and V by 4 bases; bases with no gene match: 4. The CDR3 length is 13 residues. CDR3 sequence reads: CASSRLTSDEQFF. The CDR3 region has the DNA TGTGCCAGCAGCCGCCTGACTAGCGATGAGCAGTTCTTC.

This clonotype was counted once. J is TRBJ2-3 and V is TRBV18, with 8 bases fitting TRBD2. The CDR3 loop spans 17 amino acids. V gave up 4 bases and J gave up 0 bases; unmatched junction bases: 9. Germline CDR1 KGHSH, CDR2 LQKENI. This CDR3 is CASSLTSGGLSTDTQYF. CDR3 DNA: TGTGCCAGCTCACTCACCAGCGGGGGCCTTAGCACAGATACGCAGTATTTT.

The V and J genes are TRBV13 and TRBJ2-2, with 8 bases aligning to TRBD1. Trimming took 7 bases from V and 1 from J; bases not matched to a gene: 2. The germline CDR1 and CDR2 sequences are PRHDT and FYEKMQ (reference sequence). This CDR3 is 14 amino acids long. The DNA for the CDR3 is TGTGCCAGCAAAGGACAGGGGAACACCGGGGAGCTGTTTTTT. This codes for CASKGQGNTGELFF. The full variable domain, in which reference TRBV13 and TRBJ2-2 provide the parts outside the CDR3, is AAGVIQSPRHLIKEKRETATLKCYPIPRHDTVYWYQQGPGQDPQFLISFYEKMQSDKGSIPDRFSAQQFSDYHSELNMSSLELGDSALYFCASKGQGNTGELFFGEGSRLTVL.

This rearrangement joins TRBV11-2 to TRBJ2-7, with 9 positions matching TRBD2. There are 19 residues in the CDR3. The ends lost 4 bases at V and 4 bases at J; junction bases unmatched: 20. Germline CDR1 is SGHAT and CDR2 is FQNNGV. In DNA form, the CDR3 reads TGTGCCAGCAGCTGGAGGGTTCCGACTAGCGGAACGATAGATTACGAGCAGTACTTC. As protein: CASSWRVPTSGTIDYEQYF.

This clonotype was observed a single time. The chain couples TRBV6-1 to TRBJ2-1; 9 positions agree with TRBD2. This CDR3 has 15 amino acids. Germline V gives CDR1 MNHNS, CDR2 SASEGT. V lost 4 bases and J lost 2; bases outside the gene matches: 3. The CDR3 sequence: CASSGAGGPYNEQFF. In nucleotides, the CDR3 is TGTGCCAGCAGTGGGGCGGGAGGGCCCTACAATGAGCAGTTCTTC.

The chain couples TRBV11-3 to TRBJ1-1; D uncertain. The CDR3 has 12 residues. Per germline, CDR1 SGHNT and CDR2 YENEEA. The germline V and J ends were trimmed by 3 bases and 4 bases, with 6 bases remaining between them. CDR3 loop: CASSFFGTEAFF. The CDR3 DNA reads as TGTGCCAGCAGCTTTTTCGGCACTGAAGCTTTCTTT. Together with reference TRBV11-3 and TRBJ1-1, the CDR3 gives the full variable domain: EAGVVQSPRYKIIEKKQPVAFWCNPISGHNTLYWYLQNLGQGPELLIRYENEEAVDDSQLPKDRFSAERLKGVDSTLKIQPAELGDSAVYLCASSFFGTEAFFGQGTRLTVV.

The chain couples TRBV2 to TRBJ2-3; D is unresolved. Germline CDR1 is SNHLY and CDR2 is FYNNEI. The CDR3 is made up of 15 amino acids. The ends were cut back, 2 bases at V and 0 bases at J, with 9 bases in the middle. DNA of the CDR3: TGTGCCAGCAGTGAAAGGATTTCTAGCACAGATACGCAGTATTTT. Translating gives CASSERISSTDTQYF.

The chain has TRBV18 and TRBJ2-1; 8 bases fit TRBD2. V trimming: 6 bases; J trimming: 5 bases; junction bases outside the gene matches: 12. This CDR3 spans 16 amino acids. Germline assignment: CDR1 KGHSH and CDR2 LQKENI. In DNA form, the CDR3 reads TGTGCCAGCTCCATAATCGGGCTAGCGGGTAACAATGAGCAGTTCTTC. The encoded protein is CASSIIGLAGNNEQFF.

This chain uses TRBV2 with TRBJ2-1; TRBD2 matches 12 bases. Trimming cost V 7 bases and J 4 bases; bases outside gene matches: 8. Germline V CDR1 and CDR2: SNHLY, FYNNEI. The CDR3 totals 16 residues. The CDR3: CASTYLTSGGYNEQFF. The CDR3 coding sequence is TGTGCCAGCACCTACCTCACTAGCGGGGGGTACAATGAGCAGTTCTTC.

This sequence joins TRBV4-3 and TRBJ1-1, with unresolved D. This CDR3 comprises 13 residues. V lost 3 bases to trimming and J lost 6 bases, with 11 bases between them. Germline CDR1 is LGHNA and CDR2 is YSLEER. CDR3 bases: TGCGCCAGCAGCCACCCTGGATTCCCTGAAGCTTTCTTT. Translation: CASSHPGFPEAFF.

This clonotype was counted only a few times. The chain carries TRBV7-9 and TRBJ2-7; no clear D. CDR1 and CDR2 from the germline V gene are SEHNR and FQNEAQ (reference sequence). V gave up 1 base and J gave up 0 bases, with 7 bases separating them. The CDR3 has 14 residues. This CDR3 reads CASSLDRHSYEQYV. Here the CDR3 DNA reads TGTGCCAGCAGCTTAGATAGACACTCCTACGAGCAGTACGTC.

Within the sample, this clonotype is medium-sized (0.01 to 0.1%). This chain joins TRBV11-1 and TRBJ2-7; no reliable D call. The V gene's germline CDR1 is SGHAT and CDR2 FQDESV (reference sequence). V lost 0 bases and J 3 bases, leaving 6 bases between the germline ends. The CDR3 spans 13 residues. CDR3 coding DNA: TGTGCCAGCAGCTTAGCGGGGTACTACGAGCAGTACTTC. Its translation: CASSLAGYYEQYF.

The V gene is TRBV15, the J gene TRBJ2-3; 9 bases align to TRBD2. This CDR3 is 18 amino acids long. After removal of 0 bases from V and 6 bases from J, the junction contained 13 bases not matched to a gene. Looked up from germline, CDR1 is LNHNV and CDR2 is YYDKDF (reference sequence). The CDR3 is CATSRDSRAAGGADTQYF. CDR3 bases: TGTGCCACCAGCAGAGATAGCCGGGCAGCGGGGGGTGCCGATACGCAGTATTTT. The complete variable domain, with remaining parts taken from reference TRBV15 and TRBJ2-3, reads DAMVIQNPRYQVTQFGKPVTLSCSQTLNHNVMYWYQQKSSQAPKLLFHYYDKDFNNEADTPDNFQSRRPNTSFCFLDIRSPGLGDTAMYLCATSRDSRAAGGADTQYFGPGTRLTVL.

This clonotype has a handful of counts. The genes are TRBV11-3 and TRBJ2-3; a possible D gene is TRBD1 (5 bases). Germline values: CDR1 SGHNT, CDR2 YENEEA. The CDR3 extends over 14 amino acids. CDR3 residues: CAIQGVGSTDTQYF. CDR3 DNA: TGTGCGATCCAGGGCGTGGGTAGCACAGATACGCAGTATTTT. The whole variable domain, filled in from reference TRBV11-3 and TRBJ2-3, reads EAGVVQSPRYKIIEKKQPVAFWCNPISGHNTLYWYLQNLGQGPELLIRYENEEAVDDSQLPKDRFSAERLKGVDSTLKIQPAELGDSAVYLCAIQGVGSTDTQYFGPGTRLTVL.

V and J are TRBV10-3 and TRBJ2-7; TRBD1 matches 11 bases. Germline V gene data show CDR1 as ENHRY and CDR2 as SYGVKD. Germline trimming cut 4 bases from V and 2 bases from J; bases unmatched to any gene: 4. The CDR3 loop spans 15 amino acids. The CDR3 is CAISGGTGGTYEQYF. Here the CDR3 DNA reads TGTGCCATCAGTGGGGGGACAGGGGGGACCTACGAGCAGTACTTC.

V and J are TRBV5-5 and TRBJ2-7; D is perhaps TRBD1 (5 bases). The CDR3 is 14 amino acids. Germline-derived CDR1 and CDR2 are SGHKS and YYEKEE (reference sequence). Between the trimmed V and J ends, which lost 1 base and 1 base, there was a span of 9 bases. The CDR3 coding sequence is TGTGCCAGCAGCTTGCGGACATCATCCTACGAGCAGTACTTC. Residues: CASSLRTSSYEQYF.

The CDR3 loop is CASRPGHGNTEAFF. In DNA form, the CDR3 reads TGTGCCAGCAGACCGGGACACGGGAACACTGAAGCTTTCTTT. The J gene is TRBJ1-1, the V gene TRBV11-3, with a weak D call TRBD1 (6 bases). The CDR3 covers 14 residues. The germline CDR1 and CDR2 sequences are SGHNT and YENEEA. Trimming took off 6 bases at V and 1 base at J, with 12 bases between the two ends.

The rearrangement links TRBV4-1 to TRBJ1-5; D is uncertain. The CDR3 extends over 15 amino acids. Germline CDR1 reads MGHRA; CDR2 reads YSYEKL. V dropped 1 base and J dropped 1 base, with 8 bases sitting between them. As DNA, the CDR3 is TGCGCCAGCAGCCAAGGAGGGATAAGCAATCAGCCCCAGCATTTT. Translation: CASSQGGISNQPQHF.

The V call is TRBV12-3 or TRBV12-4, the J call TRBJ2-1; D perhaps matches TRBD2 (5 bases). V was clipped by 4 bases and J by 8 bases, with 12 bases between them. The CDR3 sequence is 13 residues long. The CDR3 DNA reads TGTGCCAGCAGTTCGAGGGTGAGGCATGAGCAGTTCTTC. It yields the protein CASSSRVRHEQFF.

J is TRBJ2-3 and V is TRBV24-1; 7 bases map to TRBD2. V lost 11 bases to trimming and J lost 2 bases; unmatched junction nucleotides: 12. CDR1 KGHDR and CDR2 SFDVKD come from the germline V gene. This CDR3 comprises 15 residues. CDR3 sequence: CANGTLAGNTDTQYF. CDR3 in DNA: TGTGCCAACGGGACGTTAGCGGGTAACACAGATACGCAGTATTTT.

The CDR3 DNA follows: TGCAGCGTTCTCTCCAAGCGGGGGGGCCCTGAGACCCAGTACTTC. Translated, it gives CSVLSKRGGPETQYF. The gene calls are TRBV29-1 and TRBJ2-5; 10 positions match TRBD2. V gave up 5 bases and J gave up 5 bases; unmatched junction bases: 11. The CDR3 runs to 15 residues. The V gene's germline CDR1 is SQVTM and CDR2 ANQGSEA. Looking up the rest from reference TRBV29-1 and TRBJ2-5 gives the full variable domain: SAVISQKPSRDICQRGTSLTIQCQVDSQVTMMFWYRQQPGQSLTLIATANQGSEATYESGFVIDKFPISRPNLTFSTLTVSNMSPEDSSIYLCSVLSKRGGPETQYFGPGTRLLVL.

In nucleotides, the CDR3 is TGTGCCAGCAGTTATACTAGCGGCAGCTCCTACAATGAGCAGTTCTTC. Translation: CASSYTSGSSYNEQFF. V gene TRBV6-9 combines with J gene TRBJ2-1; the match to TRBD2 covers 8 bases. V shed 2 bases, J shed 0 bases, and the junction held 3 bases outside the gene matches. Germline CDR1 and CDR2: MNHGY and SVAAGI. There are 16 residues in the CDR3.

The V and J genes are TRBV11-1 and TRBJ2-5, with a weak D call TRBD1 (7 bases). Germline V lookup: CDR1 SGHAT, CDR2 FQDESV (reference sequence). The CDR3 totals 15 residues. V lost 5 bases and J lost 1, with 14 bases in between. In DNA form, the CDR3 reads TGTGCCAGCAGCGTGACAGGGAGGCTCCAAGAGACCCAGTACTTC. Translated: CASSVTGRLQETQYF.

The chain is built from TRBV11-1 and TRBJ1-5; TRBD1 matches 8 bases. CDR1 SGHAT and CDR2 FQDESV come from the germline V gene (reference sequence). The ends lost 1 base at V and 5 bases at J; junction bases unmatched: 7. CDR3 size: 16 residues. The CDR3, as DNA: TGTGCCAGCAGCTTAGAAGACGGACAGGGTGATCAGCCCCAGCATTTT. Translating gives CASSLEDGQGDQPQHF.

This chain uses TRBV20-1 with TRBJ2-3; D gene ambiguous. The V gene lost 5 bases and the J gene lost 4 bases, with 7 bases spanning the gap. The germline V gene encodes CDR1 DFQATT and CDR2 SNEGSKA (reference sequence). The CDR3 is 11 amino acids. As DNA, the CDR3 is TGCAGTGCTCGGTGGGCAGATACGCAGTATTTT. It encodes CSARWADTQYF.

This clonotype has a handful of counts. The chain is built from TRBV19 and TRBJ2-7, with D uncertain. V shed 8 bases and J shed 0 bases, with 8 bases lying between them. CDR1 and CDR2 (germline): LNHDA, SQIVND (reference sequence). CDR3 length: 12 residues. CDR3 amino acids: CASGPHSYEQYF. CDR3 nucleotide sequence: TGTGCCAGTGGACCCCACTCCTACGAGCAGTACTTC.

This clonotype turned up a few times. The chain is built from TRBV13 and TRBJ2-7; D unclear. The CDR3 totals 14 residues. V was clipped by 7 bases and J by 5 bases, with 18 bases between them. From germline, CDR1 is PRHDT and CDR2 FYEKMQ (reference sequence). CDR3 coding DNA: TGTGCCAGCACGTCGCGCCCCGGTTTTGACGAGCAGTACGTC. This translates into CASTSRPGFDEQYV.

This chain joins TRBV11-1 and TRBJ1-2; D may be TRBD1 (5 bases). Germline CDR1 is SGHAT and CDR2 is FQDESV (reference sequence). The CDR3 length is 15 residues. Trimming pared 5 bases from V and 4 bases from J, leaving 17 bases between. The CDR3 bases are TGTGCCAGCAGCGCCCAGGTGGGGCCCTTCTATGGCTACACCTTC. The encoded protein is CASSAQVGPFYGYTF.

The chain carries TRBV6-1 and TRBJ1-2, with 7 bases that match TRBD1. V lost 6 bases and J lost 6; bases outside the gene matches: 1. Germline V gives CDR1 MNHNS, CDR2 SASEGT. The CDR3 extends over 11 amino acids. CDR3 sequence (DNA): TGTGCCAGCAGACAGGGGAATGGCTACACCTTC. This gives the protein CASRQGNGYTF.